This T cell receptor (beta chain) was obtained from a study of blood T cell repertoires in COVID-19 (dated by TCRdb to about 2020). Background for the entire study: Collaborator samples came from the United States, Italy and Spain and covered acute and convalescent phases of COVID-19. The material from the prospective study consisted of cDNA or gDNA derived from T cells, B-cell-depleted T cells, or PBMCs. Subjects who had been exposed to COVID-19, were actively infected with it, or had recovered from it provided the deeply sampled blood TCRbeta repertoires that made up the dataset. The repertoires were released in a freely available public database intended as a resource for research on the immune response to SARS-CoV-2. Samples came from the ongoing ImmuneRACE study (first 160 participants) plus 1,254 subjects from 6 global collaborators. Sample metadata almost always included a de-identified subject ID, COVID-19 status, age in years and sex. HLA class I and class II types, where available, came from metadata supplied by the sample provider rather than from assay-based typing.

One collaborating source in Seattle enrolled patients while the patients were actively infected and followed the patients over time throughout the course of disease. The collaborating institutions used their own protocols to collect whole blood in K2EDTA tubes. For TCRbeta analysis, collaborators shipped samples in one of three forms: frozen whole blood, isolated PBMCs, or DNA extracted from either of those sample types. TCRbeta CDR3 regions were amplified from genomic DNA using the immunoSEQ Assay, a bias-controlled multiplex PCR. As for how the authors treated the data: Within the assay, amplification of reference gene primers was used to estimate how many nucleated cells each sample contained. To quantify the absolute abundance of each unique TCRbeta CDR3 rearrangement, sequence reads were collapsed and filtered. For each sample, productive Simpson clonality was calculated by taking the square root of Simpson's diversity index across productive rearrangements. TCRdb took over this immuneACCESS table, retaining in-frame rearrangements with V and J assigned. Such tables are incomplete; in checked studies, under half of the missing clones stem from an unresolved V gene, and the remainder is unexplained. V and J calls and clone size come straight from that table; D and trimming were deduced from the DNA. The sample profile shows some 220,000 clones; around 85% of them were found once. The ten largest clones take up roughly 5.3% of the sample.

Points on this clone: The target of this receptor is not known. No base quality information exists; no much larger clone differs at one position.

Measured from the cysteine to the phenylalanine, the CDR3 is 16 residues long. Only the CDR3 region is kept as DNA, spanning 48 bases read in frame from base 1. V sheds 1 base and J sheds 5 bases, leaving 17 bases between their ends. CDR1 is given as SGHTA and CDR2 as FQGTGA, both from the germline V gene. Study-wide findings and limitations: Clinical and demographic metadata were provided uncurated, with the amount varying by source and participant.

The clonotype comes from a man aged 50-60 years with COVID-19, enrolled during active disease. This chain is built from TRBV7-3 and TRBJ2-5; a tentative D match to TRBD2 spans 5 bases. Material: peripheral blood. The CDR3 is CASSLNGGGLWETQYF. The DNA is TGTGCCAGCAGCTTAAATGGAGGCGGCCTGTGGGAGACCCAGTACTTC.